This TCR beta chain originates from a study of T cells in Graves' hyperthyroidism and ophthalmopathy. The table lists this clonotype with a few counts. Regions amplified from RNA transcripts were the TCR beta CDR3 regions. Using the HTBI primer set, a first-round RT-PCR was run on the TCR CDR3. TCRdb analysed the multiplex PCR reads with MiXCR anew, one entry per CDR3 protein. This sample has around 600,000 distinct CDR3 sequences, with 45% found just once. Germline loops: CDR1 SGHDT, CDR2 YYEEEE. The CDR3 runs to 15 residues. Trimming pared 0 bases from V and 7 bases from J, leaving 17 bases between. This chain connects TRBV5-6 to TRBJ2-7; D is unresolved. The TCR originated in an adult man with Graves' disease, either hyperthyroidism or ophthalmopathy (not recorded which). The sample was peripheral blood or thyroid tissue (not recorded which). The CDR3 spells CASSLAGRYGQEQYF. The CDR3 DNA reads TGTGCCAGCAGCTTGGCCGGCAGGTATGGGCAGGAGCAGTACTTC.